This is a list of T cell receptor beta chains from one sample in a study of beta chain features in type 1 diabetes. Assay: immunoSEQ multiplex PCR; the TCRdb copy retains only in-frame clones and omits some. The sample lists over 150,000 clones, about a tenth seen once, with roughly 0.5% in the top ten. Sequenced material: central memory CD4+ T cells from blood. The receptors originated from a man younger than 40 with type 1 diabetes. Both conserved end residues are part of each CDR3. D genes are given only for firm matches. The size entry is marked missing in some rows and otherwise reads once, few, many or a size class.

>few|TRBJ1-4|TRBD1|TRBV7-9
TGTGCCAGCAGCTTGGACAGGGGTGGTGAAAAACTGTTTTTT
CASSLDRGGEKLFF
>few|TRBJ2-3|-|TRBV18
TGTGCCAGCTCACCACCAAGCGGGAGCACAGATACGCAGTATTTT
CASSPPSGSTDTQYF
>-|TRBJ2-7|TRBD1|TRBV2
TGTGCCAGCAGGAGGACAGGTTCCGTCGAGCAGTACTTC
CASRRTGSVEQYF
>-|TRBJ2-7|TRBD2|TRBV7-2
TGTGCCAGCAGCATTAGCGGGAGGGCAATAAGTTACGAGCAGTACTTC
CASSISGRAISYEQYF
>few|TRBJ2-1|TRBD2|TRBV28
TGTGCCAGCAGCTGGACTAGCCGCGGGAGAGGGTACAATGAGCAGTTCTTC
CASSWTSRGRGYNEQFF
>few|TRBJ2-3|TRBD1|TRBV30
TGTGCCTGGAGAGTAGCCGGGACAGGGCCCTCTACGCAGTATTTT
CAWRVAGTGPSTQYF
>few|TRBJ1-1|TRBD1|TRBV9
TGTGCCAGCAGCGCGACAGGGGCTAACACTGAAGCTTTCTTT
CASSATGANTEAFF
>-|TRBJ2-5|-|TRBV19
TGTGCCAGTAGTATAGGGGGCTTACAAGAGACCCAGTACTTC
CASSIGGLQETQYF
>few|TRBJ2-3|TRBD2|TRBV5-1
TGCGCCAGCAGCCCGGGACTAGGCACAGATACGCAGTATTTT
CASSPGLGTDTQYF
>few|TRBJ2-4|-|TRBV5-1
TGCGCCAGCAGCTTGGTGGGCGAGAACATTCAGTACTTC
CASSLVGENIQYF
>-|TRBJ2-7|-|TRBV28
TGTGCCAGCAGTACCGGAGGGACGATCTACGAGCAGTACTTC
CASSTGGTIYEQYF
>few|TRBJ1-2|TRBD1|TRBV19
TGTGCCAGTCAAGGACAGGGCTTCTATGGCTACACCTTC
CASQGQGFYGYTF
>few|TRBJ1-4|-|TRBV5-1
TGCGCCAGCAGCTTACTATGGCCTGGAGAAAAACTGTTTTTT
CASSLLWPGEKLFF
>-|TRBJ2-1|-|TRBV27
TGTGCCAGCAGTCGAACCCAGGTAAACAATGAGCAGTTCTTC
CASSRTQVNNEQFF